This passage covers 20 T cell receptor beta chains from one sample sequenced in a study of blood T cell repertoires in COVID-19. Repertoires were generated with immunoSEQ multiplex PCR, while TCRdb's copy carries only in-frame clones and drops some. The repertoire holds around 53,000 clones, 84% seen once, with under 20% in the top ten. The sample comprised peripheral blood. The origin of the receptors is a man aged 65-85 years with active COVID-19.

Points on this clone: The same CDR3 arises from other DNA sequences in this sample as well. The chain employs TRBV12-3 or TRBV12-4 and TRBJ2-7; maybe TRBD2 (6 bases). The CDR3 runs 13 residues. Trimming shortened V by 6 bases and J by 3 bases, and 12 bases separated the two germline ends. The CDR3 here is CASSYGGIYEQYF. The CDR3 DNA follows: TGTGCCAGCAGCTATGGAGGGATCTACGAGCAGTACTTC.

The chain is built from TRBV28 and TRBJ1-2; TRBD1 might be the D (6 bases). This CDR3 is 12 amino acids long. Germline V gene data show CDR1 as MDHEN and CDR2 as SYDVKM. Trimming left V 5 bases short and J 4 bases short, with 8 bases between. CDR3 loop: CASSQGTYGYTF. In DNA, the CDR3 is TGTGCCAGCAGTCAGGGGACCTATGGCTACACCTTC.

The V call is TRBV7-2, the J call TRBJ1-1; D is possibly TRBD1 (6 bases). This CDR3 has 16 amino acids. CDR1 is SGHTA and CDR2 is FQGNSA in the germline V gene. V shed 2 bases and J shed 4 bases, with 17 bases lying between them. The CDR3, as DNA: TGTGCCAGCAGCTTACCCCGCAACAGGGTCGGCACTGAAGCTTTCTTT. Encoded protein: CASSLPRNRVGTEAFF.

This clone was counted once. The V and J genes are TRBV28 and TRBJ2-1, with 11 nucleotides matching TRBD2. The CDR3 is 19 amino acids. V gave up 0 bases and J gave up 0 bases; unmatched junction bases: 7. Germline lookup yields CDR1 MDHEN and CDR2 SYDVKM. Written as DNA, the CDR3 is TGTGCCAGCAGTTTATGGGGAGCTAGCGGGAGGAGCTCCTACAATGAGCAGTTCTTC. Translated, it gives CASSLWGASGRSSYNEQFF.

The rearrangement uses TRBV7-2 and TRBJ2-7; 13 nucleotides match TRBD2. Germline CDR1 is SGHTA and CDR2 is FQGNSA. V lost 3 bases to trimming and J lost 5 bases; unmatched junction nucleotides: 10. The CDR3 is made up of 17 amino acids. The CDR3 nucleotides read TGTGCCAGCAGCTTGGGACTAGCGGGAATAAAAACCCACGAGCAGTACTTC. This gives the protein CASSLGLAGIKTHEQYF.

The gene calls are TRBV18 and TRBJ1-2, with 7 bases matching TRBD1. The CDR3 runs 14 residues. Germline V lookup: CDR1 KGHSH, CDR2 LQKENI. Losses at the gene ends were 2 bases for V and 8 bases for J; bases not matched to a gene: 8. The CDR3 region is CASSPDRDLGGYTF. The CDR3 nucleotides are TGTGCCAGCTCACCAGACAGGGATTTAGGGGGCTACACCTTC.

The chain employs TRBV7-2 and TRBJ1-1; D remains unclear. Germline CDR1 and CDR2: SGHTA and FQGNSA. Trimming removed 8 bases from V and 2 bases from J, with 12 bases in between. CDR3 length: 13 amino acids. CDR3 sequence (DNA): TGTGCCAGCCGCGGGTTGCGAAACACTGAAGCTTTCTTT. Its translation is CASRGLRNTEAFF.

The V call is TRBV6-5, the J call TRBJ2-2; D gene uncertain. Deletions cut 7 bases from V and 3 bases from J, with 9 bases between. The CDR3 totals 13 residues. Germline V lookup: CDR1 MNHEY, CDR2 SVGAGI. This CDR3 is CASIQRHTGELFF. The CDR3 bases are TGTGCCAGCATCCAGCGCCACACCGGGGAGCTGTTTTTT.

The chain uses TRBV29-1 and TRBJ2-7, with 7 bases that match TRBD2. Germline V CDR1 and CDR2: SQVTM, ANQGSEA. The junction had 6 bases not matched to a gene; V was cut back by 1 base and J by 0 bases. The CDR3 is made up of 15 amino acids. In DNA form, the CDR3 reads TGCAGCGTTGAAGGAGGGGAGGGGAGCTCCTACGAGCAGTACTTC. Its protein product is CSVEGGEGSSYEQYF.

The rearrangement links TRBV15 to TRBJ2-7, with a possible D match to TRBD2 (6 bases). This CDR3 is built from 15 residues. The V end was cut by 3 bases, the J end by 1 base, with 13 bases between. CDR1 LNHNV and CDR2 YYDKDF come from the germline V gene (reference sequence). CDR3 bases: TGTGCCACCAGCAGCAGTAGCGGAAAATCCTACGAGCAGTACTTC. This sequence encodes CATSSSSGKSYEQYF.

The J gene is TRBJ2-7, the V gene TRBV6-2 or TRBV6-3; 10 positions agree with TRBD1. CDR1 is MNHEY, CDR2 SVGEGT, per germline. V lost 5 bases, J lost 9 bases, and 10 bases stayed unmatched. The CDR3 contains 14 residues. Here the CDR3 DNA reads TGTGCCAGCAGTCGGGACAGGGGACCCTCGGCGCAGTACTTC. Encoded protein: CASSRDRGPSAQYF.

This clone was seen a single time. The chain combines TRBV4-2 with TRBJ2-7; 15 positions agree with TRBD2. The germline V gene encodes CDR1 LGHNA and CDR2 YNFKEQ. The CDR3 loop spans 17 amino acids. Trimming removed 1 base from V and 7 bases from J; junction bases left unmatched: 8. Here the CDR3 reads CASSQAGLAGGESEQYF. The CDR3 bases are TGTGCCAGCAGCCAAGCAGGACTAGCGGGAGGGGAAAGTGAGCAGTACTTC.

The CDR3 protein is CAWRAPGTGVGANVLTF. The DNA of the CDR3 is TGTGCCTGGAGGGCCCCGGGGACAGGGGTTGGGGCCAACGTCCTGACTTTC. This chain connects TRBV30 to TRBJ2-6, with 10 nucleotides matching TRBD1. After removal of 3 bases from V and 3 bases from J, the junction contained 8 bases not matched to a gene. The CDR3 has 17 residues. Germline V gives CDR1 GTSNPN, CDR2 SVGIG (reference sequence).

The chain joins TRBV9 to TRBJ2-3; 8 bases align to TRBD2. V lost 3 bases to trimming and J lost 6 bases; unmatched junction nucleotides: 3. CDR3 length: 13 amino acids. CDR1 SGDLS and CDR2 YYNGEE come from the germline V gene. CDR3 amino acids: CASSAGGTDTQYF. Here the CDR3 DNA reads TGTGCCAGCAGCGCGGGGGGGACGGATACGCAGTATTTT. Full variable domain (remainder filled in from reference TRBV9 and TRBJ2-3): DSGVTQTPKHLITATGQRVTLRCSPRSGDLSVYWYQQSLDQGLQFLIQYYNGEERAKGNILERFSAQQFPDLHSELNLSSLELGDSALYFCASSAGGTDTQYFGPGTRLTVL.

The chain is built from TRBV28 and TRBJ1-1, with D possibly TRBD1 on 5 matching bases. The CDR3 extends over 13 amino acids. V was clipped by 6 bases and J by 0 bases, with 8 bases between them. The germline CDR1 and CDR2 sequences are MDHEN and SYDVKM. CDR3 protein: CASRKDMNTEAFF. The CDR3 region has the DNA TGTGCCAGCAGAAAGGACATGAACACTGAAGCTTTCTTT. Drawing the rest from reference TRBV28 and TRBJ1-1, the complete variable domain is DVKVTQSSRYLVKRTGEKVFLECVQDMDHENMFWYRQDPGLGLRLIYFSYDVKMKEKGDIPEGYSVSREKKERFSLILESASTNQTSMYLCASRKDMNTEAFFGQGTRLTVV.

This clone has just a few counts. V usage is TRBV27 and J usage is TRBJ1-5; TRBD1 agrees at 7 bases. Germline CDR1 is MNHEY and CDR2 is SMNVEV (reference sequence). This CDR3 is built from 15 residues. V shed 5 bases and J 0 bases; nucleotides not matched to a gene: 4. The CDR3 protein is CASSRDSFSNQPQHF. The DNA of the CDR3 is TGTGCCAGCAGTCGGGACAGTTTTAGCAATCAGCCCCAGCATTTT.

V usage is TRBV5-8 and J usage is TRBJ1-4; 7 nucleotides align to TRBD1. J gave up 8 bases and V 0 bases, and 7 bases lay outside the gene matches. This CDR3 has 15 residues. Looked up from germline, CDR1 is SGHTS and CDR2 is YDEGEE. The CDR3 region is CASSLGLTGEEKLFF. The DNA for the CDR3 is TGTGCCAGCAGCTTGGGTCTAACAGGGGAGGAAAAACTGTTTTTT.

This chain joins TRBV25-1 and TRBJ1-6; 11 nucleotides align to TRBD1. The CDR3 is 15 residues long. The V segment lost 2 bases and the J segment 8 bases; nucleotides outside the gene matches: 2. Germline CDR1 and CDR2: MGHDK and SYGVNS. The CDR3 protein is CASSEGTGGYSPLHF. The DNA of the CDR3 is TGTGCCAGCAGTGAAGGGACAGGGGGATATTCACCCCTCCACTTT. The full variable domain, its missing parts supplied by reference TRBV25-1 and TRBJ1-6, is EADIYQTPRYLVIGTGKKITLECSQTMGHDKMYWYQQDPGMELHLIHYSYGVNSTEKGDLSSESTVSRIRTEHFPLTLESARPSHTSQYLCASSEGTGGYSPLHFGNGTRLTVT.

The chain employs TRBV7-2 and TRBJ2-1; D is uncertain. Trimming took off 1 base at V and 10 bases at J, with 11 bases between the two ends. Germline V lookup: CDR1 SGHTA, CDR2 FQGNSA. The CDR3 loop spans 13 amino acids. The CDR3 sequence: CASSLEPDWEQFF. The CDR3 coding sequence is TGTGCCAGCAGCTTAGAACCTGACTGGGAGCAGTTCTTC.

In DNA, the CDR3 is TGTGCTGTCAACCAGGGTGGTTCACCCCTCCACTTT. Amino acids: CAVNQGGSPLHF. V is TRBV28 and J is TRBJ1-6; D may be TRBD1 (5 bases). Germline CDR1 MDHEN, CDR2 SYDVKM. The length of the CDR3 is 12 residues.